This T cell receptor beta chain is drawn from a study of vaccination effects on CD4 cells after COVID-19. Germline loops: CDR1 MDHEN, CDR2 SYDVKM. The length of the CDR3 is 16 residues. V shed 8 bases and J 7 bases; nucleotides not matched to a gene: 17. Under the ViraFEST assay, PBMC were stimulated with viral peptide pools so that antigen-specific CD4+ T cells expanded. Sequencing was performed afterwards. Having been cultured for about ten days, the cells underwent CD4+ T cell isolation. Vaccinated recipients, who were negative for nucleocapsid antibodies, had no history of SARS-CoV-2 infection. IL-2 medium took the place of half the medium on both days 3 and 7. This clone was observed once. The antigen is unknown. Some clones are missing from TCRdb's copy, which holds only in-frame ones; the method was immunoSEQ multiplex PCR. The table lists roughly 42,000 clones, more than 60% of them singletons.

Study conclusions and caveats: Healthy vaccinees' vaccine-induced clones included only 1 of 255 cross-reacting with common cold coronaviruses. Infection- and vaccine-induced clones contracted markedly late after vaccination.

This specimen was CD4+ T cells from PBMCs cultured with HCoV-OC43 spike peptides, taken before COVID-19 vaccination. Subset indicated: HCoV-OC43 spike overlapping peptide pool stimulation. This sequence originates from a human donor who received a COVID-19 vaccine. The chain has TRBV28 and TRBJ1-2; 9 bases match TRBD1. The CDR3 DNA follows: TGTGCCAGCCGGTTTGGGACAGGGAGAGGTGGGGGTGGCTACACCTTC. It yields the protein CASRFGTGRGGGGYTF.